This T cell receptor beta chain was captured by sequencing in a study of shared clonotypes between healthy human individuals. Comments on this clone: As yet, its antigen is unknown.

This CDR3 is built from 16 residues. The germline gives CDR1 SGHRS, CDR2 YFSETQ. Trimming stripped 0 bases from V and 2 bases from J, with 14 bases between. In the authors' methods: ImmunoSEQ sequences covered only the junction and lacked quality scores; filtering therefore differed. Sequencing was performed with immunoSEQ multiplex PCR; in TCRdb, only in-frame clones are kept and a portion is missing. V, J and clone size were drawn from that table, and D and trimming were deduced from the DNA. Here the sample spans some 2,500,000 clones, 80% to 95% being singletons. Study observations and caveats: Non-shared clonotypes had lower generation probabilities than those shared by all four donors. Sampling covered blood only; tissue repertoires likely differ. Depth was large, yet rarefaction showed that sorted-subset sequencing was incomplete.

The TCR was taken from a man aged 18 to 29 in good health. Some clones in this sample may be carry-over from other donors' samples. Sequences were obtained from naive CD4+ T cells from PBMCs. Subset described: CD45RA+ positively selected. This chain uses TRBV5-1 with TRBJ1-1; TRBD1 is a possible D gene (5 bases). The DNA of the CDR3 is TGCGCCAGCAGCTTGGATTGGGAGACAGTCAACACTGAAGCTTTCTTT. Its translation: CASSLDWETVNTEAFF.